This T cell receptor (beta chain) was obtained from a study of immune cell composition in non-small cell lung cancer. Profiled with immunoSEQ multiplex PCR; TCRdb holds only in-frame clones, not every one. The sample lists a few thousand clones, roughly 87% occurring once. Trimming removed 2 bases from V and 4 bases from J; junction bases left unmatched: 7. The CDR3 extends over 16 amino acids. Looked up from germline, CDR1 is SNHLY and CDR2 is FYNNEI. V is TRBV2 and J is TRBJ2-3; TRBD1 agrees at 9 bases. This TCR came from a human donor with non-small cell lung cancer. The sequenced material came from lung tumor tissue. The CDR3 sequence: CASSEPQGASPDTQYF. The DNA of the CDR3 is TGTGCCAGCAGTGAACCACAGGGGGCGAGTCCAGATACGCAGTATTTT.